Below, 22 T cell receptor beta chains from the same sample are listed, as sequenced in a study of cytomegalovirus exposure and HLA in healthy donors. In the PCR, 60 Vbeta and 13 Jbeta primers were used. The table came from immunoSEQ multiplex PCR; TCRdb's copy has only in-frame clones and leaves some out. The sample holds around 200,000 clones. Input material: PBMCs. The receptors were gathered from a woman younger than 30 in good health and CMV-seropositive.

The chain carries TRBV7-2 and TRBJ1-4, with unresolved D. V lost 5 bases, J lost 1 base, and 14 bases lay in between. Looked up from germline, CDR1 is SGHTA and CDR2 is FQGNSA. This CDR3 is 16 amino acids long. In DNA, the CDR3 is TGTGCCAGCAGCCCCGGTGGAGGGCGAACTAATGAAAAACTGTTTTTT. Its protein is CASSPGGGRTNEKLFF.

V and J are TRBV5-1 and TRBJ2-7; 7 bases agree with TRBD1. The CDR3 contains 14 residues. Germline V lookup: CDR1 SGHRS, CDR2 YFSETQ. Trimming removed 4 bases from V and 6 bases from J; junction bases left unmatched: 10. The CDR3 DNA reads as TGCGCCAGCAGCATTCAGACAGGGTCCGGCGAGCAGTACTTC. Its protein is CASSIQTGSGEQYF.

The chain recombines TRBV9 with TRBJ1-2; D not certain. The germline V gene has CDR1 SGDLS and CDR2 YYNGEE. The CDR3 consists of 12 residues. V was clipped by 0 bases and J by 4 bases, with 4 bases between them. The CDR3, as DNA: TGTGCCAGCAGCGTAGCTAGCTATGGCTACACCTTC. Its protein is CASSVASYGYTF.

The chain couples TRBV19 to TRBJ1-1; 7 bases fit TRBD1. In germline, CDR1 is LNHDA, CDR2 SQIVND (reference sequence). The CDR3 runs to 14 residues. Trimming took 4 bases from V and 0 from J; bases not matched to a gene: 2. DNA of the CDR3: TGTGCCAGTAGTAAGGGACAGATGAACACTGAAGCTTTCTTT. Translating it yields CASSKGQMNTEAFF. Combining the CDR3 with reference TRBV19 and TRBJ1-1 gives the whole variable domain DGGITQSPKYLFRKEGQNVTLSCEQNLNHDAMYWYRQDPGQGLRLIYYSQIVNDFQKGDIAEGYSVSREKKESFPLTVTSAQKNPTAFYLCASSKGQMNTEAFFGQGTRLTVV.

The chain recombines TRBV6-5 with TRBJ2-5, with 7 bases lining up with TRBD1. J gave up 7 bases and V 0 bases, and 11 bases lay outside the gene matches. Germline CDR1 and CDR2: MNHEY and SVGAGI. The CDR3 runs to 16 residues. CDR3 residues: CASSYSQTGPGGTQYF. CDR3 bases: TGTGCCAGCAGTTACTCCCAGACAGGGCCAGGCGGGACCCAGTACTTC.

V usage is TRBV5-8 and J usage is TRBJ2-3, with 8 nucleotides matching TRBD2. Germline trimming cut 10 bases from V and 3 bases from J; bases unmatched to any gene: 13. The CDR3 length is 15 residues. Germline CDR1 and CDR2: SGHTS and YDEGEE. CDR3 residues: CAPAGGGGRTDTQYF. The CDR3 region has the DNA TGTGCCCCGGCAGGCGGCGGGGGGCGAACAGATACGCAGTATTTT.

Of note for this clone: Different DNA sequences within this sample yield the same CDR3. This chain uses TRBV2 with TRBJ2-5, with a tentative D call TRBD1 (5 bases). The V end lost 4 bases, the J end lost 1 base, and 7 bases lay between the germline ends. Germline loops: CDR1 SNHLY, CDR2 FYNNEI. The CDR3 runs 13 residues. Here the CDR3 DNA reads TGTGCCAGCAGTGTTGACAGCCAAGAGACCCAGTACTTC. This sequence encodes CASSVDSQETQYF.

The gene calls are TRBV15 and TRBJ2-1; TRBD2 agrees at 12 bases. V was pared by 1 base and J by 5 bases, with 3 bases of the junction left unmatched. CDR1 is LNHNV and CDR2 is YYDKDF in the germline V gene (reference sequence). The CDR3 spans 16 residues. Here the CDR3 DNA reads TGTGCCACCAGCAGAGGACTAGCGGGAGTACACAATGAGCAGTTCTTC. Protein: CATSRGLAGVHNEQFF.

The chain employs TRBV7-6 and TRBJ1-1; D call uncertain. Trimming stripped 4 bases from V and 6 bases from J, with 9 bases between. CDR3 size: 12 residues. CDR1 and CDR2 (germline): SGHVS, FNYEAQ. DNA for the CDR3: TGTGCCAGCAGCTCGTTCCCTCCTGAAGCTTTCTTT. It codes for CASSSFPPEAFF.

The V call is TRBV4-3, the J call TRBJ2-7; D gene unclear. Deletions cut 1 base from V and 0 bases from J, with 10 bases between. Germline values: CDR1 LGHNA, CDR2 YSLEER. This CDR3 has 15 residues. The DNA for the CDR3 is TGCGCCAGCAGCCAAGTCGGTGACACCTCCTACGAGCAGTACTTC. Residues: CASSQVGDTSYEQYF.

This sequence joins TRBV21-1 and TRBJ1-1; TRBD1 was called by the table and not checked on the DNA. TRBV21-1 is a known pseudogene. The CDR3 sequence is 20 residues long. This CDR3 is CASRPPYFRGQGIIGTEAFF. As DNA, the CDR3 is TGTGCCAGCAGGCCACCCTACTTTAGAGGACAGGGGATCATTGGCACTGAAGCTTTCTTT.

For the CDR3, the DNA is TGTGCCAGCGGGGGACAGGGAGATTCACCCCTCCACTTT. Its translation: CASGGQGDSPLHF. The genes are TRBV25-1 and TRBJ1-6; 9 bases line up with TRBD1. The germline CDR1 and CDR2 sequences are MGHDK and SYGVNS. This CDR3 is built from 13 residues. V lost 8 bases and J lost 8; bases outside the gene matches: 4.

The CDR3 loop is CASRQGQGNTIYF. The CDR3 coding sequence is TGTGCCAGCAGACAGGGGCAAGGAAACACCATATATTTT. The gene calls are TRBV7-9 and TRBJ1-3; 7 bases map to TRBD1. Germline V gene data show CDR1 as SEHNR and CDR2 as FQNEAQ (reference sequence). The CDR3 runs 13 residues. V lost 6 bases and J lost 4; bases outside the gene matches: 3.

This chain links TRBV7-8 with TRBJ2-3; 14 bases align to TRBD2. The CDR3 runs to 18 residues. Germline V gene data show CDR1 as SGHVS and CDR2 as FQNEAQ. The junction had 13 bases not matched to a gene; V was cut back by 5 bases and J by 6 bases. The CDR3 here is CASSQTRRLAGGGDTQYF. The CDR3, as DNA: TGTGCCAGCAGCCAAACGAGACGACTAGCGGGAGGGGGTGATACGCAGTATTTT.

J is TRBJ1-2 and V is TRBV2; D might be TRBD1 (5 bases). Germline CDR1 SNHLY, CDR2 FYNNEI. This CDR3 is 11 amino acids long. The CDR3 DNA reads TGTGCTTCAACGGGGGACTATGGCTACACCTTC. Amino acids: CASTGDYGYTF.

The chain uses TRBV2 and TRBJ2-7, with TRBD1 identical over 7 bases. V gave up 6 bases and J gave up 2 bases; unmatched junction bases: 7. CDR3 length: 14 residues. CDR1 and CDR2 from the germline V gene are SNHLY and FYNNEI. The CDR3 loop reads CASSRQGAAYEQYF. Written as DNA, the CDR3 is TGTGCCAGCAGCCGACAGGGAGCAGCCTACGAGCAGTACTTC.

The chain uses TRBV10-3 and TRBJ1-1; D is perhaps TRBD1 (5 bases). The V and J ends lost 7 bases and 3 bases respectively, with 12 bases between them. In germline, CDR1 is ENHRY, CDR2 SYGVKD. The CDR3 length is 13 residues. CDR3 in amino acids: CAINPGRDTEAFF. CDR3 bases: TGTGCCATCAATCCAGGGAGGGACACTGAAGCTTTCTTT.

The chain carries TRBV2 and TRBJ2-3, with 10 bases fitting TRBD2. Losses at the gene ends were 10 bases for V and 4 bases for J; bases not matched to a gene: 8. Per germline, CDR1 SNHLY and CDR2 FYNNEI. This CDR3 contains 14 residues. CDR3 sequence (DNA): TGTGCCACCTTACTAGCGGGGAAGGCAGATACGCAGTATTTT. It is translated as CATLLAGKADTQYF.

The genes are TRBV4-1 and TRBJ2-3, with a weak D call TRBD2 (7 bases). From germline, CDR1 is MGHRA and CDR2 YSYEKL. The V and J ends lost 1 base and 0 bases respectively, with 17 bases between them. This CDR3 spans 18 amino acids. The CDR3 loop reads CASSQGPGGATSTDTQYF. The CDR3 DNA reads TGCGCCAGCAGCCAAGGCCCTGGGGGGGCCACTAGCACAGATACGCAGTATTTT.

This chain's CDR3 is CASSPMEAAEAFF. DNA of the CDR3: TGTGCCAGCTCACCGATGGAGGCAGCGGAGGCTTTCTTT. The V gene is TRBV18, the J gene TRBJ1-1; D is unresolved. Trimming left V 3 bases short and J 11 bases short, with 16 bases between. CDR3 length: 13 amino acids. Per the germline V gene, CDR1 is KGHSH and CDR2 is LQKENI. Based on the CDR3 plus reference TRBV18 and TRBJ1-1, the full variable domain is NAGVMQNPRHLVRRRGQEARLRCSPMKGHSHVYWYRQLPEEGLKFMVYLQKENIIDESGMPKERFSAEFPKEGPSILRIQQVVRGDSAAYFCASSPMEAAEAFFGQGTRLTVV.

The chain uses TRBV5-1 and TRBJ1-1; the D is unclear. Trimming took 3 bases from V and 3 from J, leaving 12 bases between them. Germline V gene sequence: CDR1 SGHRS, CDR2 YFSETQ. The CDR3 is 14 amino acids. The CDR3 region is CASSSDGVYTEAFF. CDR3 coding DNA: TGCGCCAGCAGCTCGGACGGGGTTTACACTGAAGCTTTCTTT.

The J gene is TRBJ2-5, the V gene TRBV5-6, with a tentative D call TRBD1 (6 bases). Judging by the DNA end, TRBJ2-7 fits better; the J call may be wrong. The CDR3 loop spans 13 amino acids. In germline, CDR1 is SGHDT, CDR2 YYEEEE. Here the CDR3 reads CASSSRTAYEQYF. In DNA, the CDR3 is TGTGCCAGCAGCTCCCGGACAGCCTACGAGCAGTACTTC.